This T cell receptor (beta chain) was retrieved from a study of technical replicates of blood from a handful of donors. Using immunoSEQ multiplex PCR, the repertoire was profiled, and TCRdb retains in-frame clones only, with some absent. The sample records some 70,000 clones, 95% to 98% being singletons. The sequence came from a human donor in good health. Sequencing was carried out using T cells isolated from PBMCs.

The CDR3 bases are TGTGCCAGCAGTGTAACCAGGGGACAGCCCCAGCATTTT. Protein sequence: CASSVTRGQPQHF. The chain recombines TRBV2 with TRBJ1-5, with a tentative D call TRBD1 (6 bases). Germline V gene data show CDR1 as SNHLY and CDR2 as FYNNEI. The CDR3 has 13 residues. V lost 4 bases, J lost 7 bases, and 11 bases lay in between.